This T cell receptor (beta chain) was documented in a study of CD8 T cells in Susac syndrome. It was with random hexamers that 0.5 to 1 ug RNA was reverse transcribed. Amplification of TCR beta CDR3 spanned 54 Vbeta and 13 Jbeta via immunoSEQ multiplex PCR. TCRdb re-derived calls from the immunoSEQ multiplex PCR reads in MiXCR, one entry per CDR3 protein. The sample has roughly 400,000 distinct CDR3 sequences, approximately 89% seen once. The sequenced target, TCR beta, came from blood CD8+ and CD4+ T cells. In the multiple sclerosis control group, patients were treatment-naive and had stable or active relapsing-remitting disease. In contrast to the negatively isolated CD8+ and CD4+ T cells, TEMRA cells were FACS-enriched. Specimen: CD8+ T cells from PBMCs. This clonotype was obtained from a human donor with multiple sclerosis.

As DNA, the CDR3 is TGTGCCAGCAGTTGGCGGGCGCCGGGAGTGTACGAGCAGTACTTC. As protein: CASSWRAPGVYEQYF. The genes are TRBV28 and TRBJ2-7, with D possibly being TRBD2 (6 bases). The CDR3 sequence is 15 residues long. Germline lookup yields CDR1 MDHEN and CDR2 SYDVKM. V was clipped by 4 bases and J by 4 bases, with 17 bases between them.